This is a list of T cell receptor beta chains from one sample in a study of control samples from healthy donors and cancer patients. Profiling relied on immunoSEQ multiplex PCR, and the TCRdb table lists in-frame clones only, not all of them. The data contain 160,000 or so clones, approximately 94% of them singletons. The specimen was blood. The receptor source for this set is a middle-aged woman in good health. CDR3s include the opening cysteine and the closing phenylalanine or tryptophan. The D gene is left open where the match is weak. For some rows the clone size is stated as once, few or many, or as a class when expanded; others skip it.

TRBV27	14	TRBJ2-6	-	-	CASSLRSGANVLTF	TGTGCCAGCAGTTTACGGTCTGGGGCCAACGTCCTGACTTTC
TRBV6-2/TRBV6-3	14	TRBJ1-4	-	-	CASRYGGQGEKLFF	TGTGCCAGCAGATACGGGGGTCAGGGTGAAAAACTGTTTTTT
TRBV19	14	TRBJ1-5	-	TRBD1	CASSIRQGNQPQHF	TGTGCCAGTAGTATACGACAGGGTAATCAGCCCCAGCATTTT
TRBV3-1/TRBV3-2	13	TRBJ1-1	-	-	CASSQDRATEAFF	TGTGCCAGCAGCCAAGACAGGGCCACTGAAGCTTTCTTT
TRBV18	15	TRBJ1-2	-	TRBD1	CASSPRQGGDDGYTF	TGTGCCAGCTCACCTCGACAGGGCGGGGATGATGGCTACACCTTC
TRBV19	17	TRBJ1-5	once	TRBD1	CASSTYRTGVPNQPQHF	TGTGCCAGTAGTACCTACCGGACAGGGGTCCCCAATCAGCCCCAGCATTTT
TRBV2	13	TRBJ1-1	-	TRBD1	CASKGTGPTEAFF	TGTGCCAGCAAAGGGACAGGGCCGACTGAAGCTTTCTTT
TRBV4-1	17	TRBJ1-2	-	TRBD1	CASSRETGPPITYGYTF	TGCGCCAGCAGCCGAGAGACAGGGCCACCAATCACCTATGGCTACACCTTC
TRBV6-2/TRBV6-3	14	TRBJ1-5	-	-	CASSGDSQFRPQHF	TGTGCCAGCAGTGGGGATTCTCAGTTCCGGCCCCAGCATTTT
TRBV30	13	TRBJ1-2	-	-	CAWRVRAHYGYTF	TGTGCCTGGAGAGTCAGGGCCCACTATGGCTACACCTTC
TRBV9	17	TRBJ2-1	-	-	CASSFSSGILSHNEQFF	TGTGCCAGCAGCTTCTCTTCCGGGATTCTGAGCCACAATGAGCAGTTCTTC
TRBV19	14	TRBJ1-6	once	-	CASSIETENSPLHF	TGTGCCAGTAGTATAGAGACAGAGAATTCACCCCTCCACTTT
TRBV7-2	16	TRBJ1-5	-	-	CASSLVKGRMNQPQHF	TGTGCCAGCAGCTTAGTAAAGGGCAGGATGAATCAGCCCCAGCATTTT
TRBV16	14	TRBJ1-5	-	-	CASSQSNSNQPQHF	TGTGCCAGCAGCCAATCGAATAGCAATCAGCCCCAGCATTTT
TRBV28	15	TRBJ1-2	-	-	CASSTNRASDYGYTF	TGTGCCAGCAGCACGAACAGGGCCTCGGACTATGGCTACACCTTC
TRBV9	15	TRBJ1-2	-	-	CASSVDDPGFYGYTF	TGTGCCAGCAGCGTAGACGATCCCGGGTTCTATGGCTACACCTTC
TRBV29-1	12	TRBJ1-1	-	TRBD1	CSVSDRGLQAFF	TGCAGCGTCTCGGACAGGGGGCTTCAAGCTTTCTTT
TRBV6-1	15	TRBJ1-5	once	-	CASSDFGMLNQPQHF	TGTGCCAGCAGTGATTTTGGGATGTTAAATCAGCCCCAGCATTTT
TRBV4-3	16	TRBJ1-6	-	-	CASSQEWRTLSSPLHF	TGCGCCAGCAGCCAAGAGTGGAGGACTCTAAGTTCACCCCTCCACTTT
TRBV3-1/TRBV3-2	15	TRBJ2-7	once	-	CASSQGQVSTYEQYF	TGTGCCAGCAGCCAAGGACAGGTATCTACCTACGAGCAGTACTTC
TRBV28	12	TRBJ2-1	-	-	CASGVGLYEQFF	TGTGCCAGCGGGGTGGGCCTCTATGAGCAGTTCTTC
TRBV4-3	16	TRBJ2-3	-	-	CASSHLGQLAGDTQYF	TGCGCCAGCAGCCACCTGGGACAACTGGCTGGTGATACGCAGTATTTT
TRBV19	14	TRBJ2-7	once	TRBD2	CASSLTSVSDEQYF	TGTGCCAGTTCCTTGACTAGCGTCAGCGACGAGCAGTACTTC
TRBV24-1	15	TRBJ2-3	-	TRBD1	CATSEQGQGTDTQYF	TGTGCCACCAGTGAACAGGGACAGGGCACAGATACGCAGTATTTT
TRBV7-7	16	TRBJ2-1	-	TRBD2	CASSLGPGGGGYEQFF	TGTGCCAGCAGCTTAGGGCCTGGCGGGGGGGGATATGAGCAGTTCTTC
TRBV7-9	15	TRBJ2-7	few	-	CASSSPDSGDYEQYF	TGTGCCAGCAGCTCGCCTGACAGTGGGGACTACGAGCAGTACTTC
TRBV7-2	11	TRBJ1-1	-	-	CASSLTSEAFF	TGTGCCAGCAGCTTAACGAGTGAAGCTTTCTTT
TRBV19	14	TRBJ1-2	-	-	CASSLQPRTDGYTF	TGTGCCAGTAGTCTGCAACCACGGACAGATGGCTACACCTTC
TRBV6-2/TRBV6-3	16	TRBJ1-2	-	TRBD1	CASSYSPRTGVYGYTF	TGTGCCAGCAGTTACTCCCCTCGGACAGGTGTCTATGGCTACACCTTC